Each of the 14 T cell receptor beta chains below was sequenced from the same sample in a study of blood T cells in healthy people across ages. Primed by a sample-barcoded 5' primer and a J-beta primer mix, a second PCR proceeded for about 7 to 12 cycles. TCRdb re-called the 5' RACE reads through MiXCR, storing one row per CDR3 protein. The table records 1,500,000 or so distinct CDR3 sequences, about 45% of them present only once. The sequenced sample was blood. The source of these receptors is a woman aged 18 to 35 in good health.

The chain recombines TRBV6-5 with TRBJ1-2; 9 nucleotides agree with TRBD1. This CDR3 contains 16 residues. After removal of 9 bases from V and 4 bases from J, the junction contained 15 bases not matched to a gene. The V gene's germline CDR1 is MNHEY and CDR2 SVGAGI. The CDR3 loop is CARTPRPRGQGYGYTF. The CDR3 DNA follows: TGTGCCAGGACCCCACGCCCCCGGGGACAGGGCTATGGCTACACCTTC.

This rearrangement joins TRBV4-3 to TRBJ2-1; no definite D call. Trimming pared 0 bases from V and 4 bases from J, leaving 16 bases between. CDR3 size: 17 residues. Looked up from germline, CDR1 is LGHNA and CDR2 is YSLEER. Here the CDR3 reads CASSQDGPLRSYNEQFF. The DNA for the CDR3 is TGCGCCAGCAGCCAAGATGGGCCGCTAAGGTCATACAATGAGCAGTTCTTC.

The chain links TRBV28 to TRBJ1-4; TRBD1 aligns across 7 bases. Germline CDR1 MDHEN, CDR2 SYDVKM. This CDR3 has 14 residues. Trimming at V came to 7 bases and at J to 3 bases, leaving 5 bases not matched to a gene. CDR3 sequence: CASTLDRSNEKLFF. The CDR3 DNA is TGTGCCAGCACCCTGGACAGGTCTAATGAAAAACTGTTTTTT.

The chain uses TRBV27 and TRBJ1-2, with 7 positions matching TRBD1. CDR1 and CDR2 (germline): MNHEY, SMNVEV (reference sequence). V was clipped by 6 bases and J by 6 bases; unmatched bases: 10. CDR3 size: 14 residues. The CDR3 DNA is TGTGCCAGCAGCCTGACAGGGCCCAACGATGGCTACACCTTC. This gives the protein CASSLTGPNDGYTF.

The chain joins TRBV7-2 to TRBJ2-3; maybe TRBD2 (6 bases). Trimming removed 4 bases at V and 4 bases at J, with 18 bases between. Germline loops: CDR1 SGHTA, CDR2 FQGNSA. The CDR3 spans 16 residues. CDR3 sequence reads: CASSWSGAGGSDTQYF. CDR3 nucleotide sequence: TGTGCCAGCAGCTGGAGTGGAGCGGGTGGGTCAGATACGCAGTATTTT.

V usage is TRBV12-3 or TRBV12-4 and J usage is TRBJ2-1; maybe TRBD2 (5 bases). The CDR3 has 16 residues. Trimming took 6 bases from V and 0 from J, leaving 15 bases between them. The CDR3 protein is CASSRSSRSSYNEQFF. CDR3 in DNA: TGTGCCAGCAGCCGTTCTAGCCGGAGCTCCTACAATGAGCAGTTCTTC.

This clonotype turned up a few times. The chain has TRBV6-2 or TRBV6-3 and TRBJ2-5, with a tentative D call TRBD1 (6 bases). The germline CDR1 and CDR2 sequences are MNHEY and SVGEGT. V gave up 5 bases and J gave up 3 bases, with 10 bases separating them. The CDR3 has 13 amino acids. The chain's CDR3 is CASSGQIEETQYF. DNA of the CDR3: TGTGCCAGCAGTGGACAGATTGAAGAGACCCAGTACTTC.

Concerning this clonotype: A much larger clone lies a single base off, so this may be a read error. The chain carries TRBV29-1 and TRBJ2-1; D is perhaps TRBD1 or TRBD2 (6 bases each). Germline CDR1 and CDR2: SQVTM and ANQGSEA. The ends were cut back, 8 bases at V and 2 bases at J, with 13 bases in the middle. The CDR3 is made up of 13 amino acids. The CDR3: CSTWGAPYNEQFF. As DNA, the CDR3 is TGCAGCACGTGGGGGGCCCCCTACAATGAGCAGTTCTTC.

There are a few counts of this clonotype. The J gene is TRBJ1-2, the V gene TRBV5-1; D is unresolved. CDR3 length: 13 residues. Trimming removed 1 base at V and 2 bases at J, with 6 bases between. Germline CDR1 and CDR2: SGHRS and YFSETQ. The CDR3 loop reads CASSLIENYGYTF. Written as DNA, the CDR3 is TGCGCCAGCAGCTTGATCGAGAACTATGGCTACACCTTC.

The rearrangement joins TRBV3-1 to TRBJ2-1; tentatively, D is TRBD1 or TRBD2 (5 bases each). The last part of the DNA fits TRBJ2-7 better; the J call may be wrong. This CDR3 region has 15 residues. Germline values: CDR1 LGHDT, CDR2 YNNKEL (reference sequence). CDR3 loop: CASSQGGTDNNEQYF. For the CDR3, the DNA is TGTGCCAGCAGCCAAGGAGGGACCGACAACAATGAGCAGTACTTC.

This clonotype was counted only a few times. This rearrangement joins TRBV12-3 or TRBV12-4 to TRBJ1-5; D is unclear. V shed 2 bases and J shed 5 bases, with 10 bases lying between them. This CDR3 region has 14 residues. Here the CDR3 DNA reads TGTGCCAGCAGTTTAAAGCCAGAAGATCAGCCCCAGCATTTT. The encoded protein is CASSLKPEDQPQHF.

The CDR3 loop is CSARASETQYF. The CDR3, as DNA: TGCAGTGCTAGGGCAAGCGAGACCCAGTACTTC. The V gene is TRBV20-1, the J gene TRBJ2-5; D ambiguous. The ends were cut back, 3 bases at V and 5 bases at J, with 7 bases in the middle. In germline, CDR1 is DFQATT, CDR2 SNEGSKA (reference sequence). This CDR3 is 11 amino acids long.

This clonotype was found a few times. Here the CDR3 reads CASLTTTGQGVRHGYTF. The CDR3 DNA reads as TGTGCCAGCCTTACTACCACGGGACAGGGAGTTCGGCATGGCTACACCTTC. The chain recombines TRBV6-6 with TRBJ1-2; TRBD1 matches 9 bases. V lost 8 bases, J lost 6 bases, and 19 bases stayed unmatched. CDR1 is MNHNY and CDR2 is SVGAGI in the germline V gene (reference sequence). CDR3 size: 17 residues.

This clonotype was detected a few times. J is TRBJ2-5 and V is TRBV6-1, with D tentatively TRBD1 or TRBD2 (5 bases each). V was pared by 10 bases and J by 1 base, with 19 bases between. The CDR3 runs to 15 residues. CDR1 MNHNS and CDR2 SASEGT come from the germline V gene. CDR3 sequence: CATQRGDGIQETQYF. CDR3 coding DNA: TGTGCCACGCAAAGAGGGGATGGGATCCAAGAGACCCAGTACTTC.